This entry lists 14 T cell receptor beta chains sequenced from one sample in a study of cytomegalovirus exposure and HLA in healthy donors. With 60 Vbeta and 13 Jbeta primers, the PCR was carried out. TCRdb keeps only in-frame clones here, not all; method: immunoSEQ multiplex PCR. Of nearly 300,000 clones in the sample, roughly 85% are singletons; the top ten hold around 4%. The sequenced material came from PBMCs. All receptors come from a middle-aged man in good health and CMV-seropositive.

The chain combines TRBV13 with TRBJ2-3; 9 nucleotides agree with TRBD1. Germline-derived CDR1 and CDR2 are PRHDT and FYEKMQ (reference sequence). CDR3 length equals 15 residues. The V and J ends lost 5 bases and 0 bases, in that order; junction bases with no gene match: 3. Written as DNA, the CDR3 is TGTGCCAGCAGCGCACAGGGGGCCAGCACAGATACGCAGTATTTT. It is translated as CASSAQGASTDTQYF.

The genes are TRBV14 and TRBJ1-2; D is perhaps TRBD1 (5 bases). The V end lost 0 bases, the J end lost 2 bases, and 10 bases lay between the germline ends. The germline V gene encodes CDR1 SGHDN and CDR2 FVKESK. CDR3 length: 15 residues. The CDR3 DNA reads as TGTGCCAGCAGCCAAGATAGGAAGGGGAACTATGGCTACACCTTC. This encodes CASSQDRKGNYGYTF.

V is TRBV28 and J is TRBJ1-5, with D perhaps TRBD1 (6 bases). Germline lookup yields CDR1 MDHEN and CDR2 SYDVKM. Trimming shortened V by 5 bases and J by 0 bases, and 17 bases separated the two germline ends. The CDR3 length is 17 residues. CDR3 loop: CASSTTGTLYSNQPQHF. CDR3 coding DNA: TGTGCCAGCAGTACTACCGGGACACTCTATAGCAATCAGCCCCAGCATTTT.

J is TRBJ2-1 and V is TRBV27; 12 bases agree with TRBD2. This CDR3 contains 15 residues. The germline gives CDR1 MNHEY, CDR2 SMNVEV (reference sequence). V shed 7 bases and J 4 bases; nucleotides not matched to a gene: 5. CDR3 in DNA: TGTGCCAGCACACGGACTAGCGGGACGTACAATGAGCAGTTCTTC. Translating it yields CASTRTSGTYNEQFF.

This chain links TRBV28 with TRBJ2-3, with 12 bases aligning to TRBD2. Germline values: CDR1 MDHEN, CDR2 SYDVKM. V was pared by 4 bases and J by 4 bases, with 12 bases of the junction left unmatched. The CDR3 contains 18 residues. In DNA form, the CDR3 reads TGTGCCAGCAGTTCCCTCCGACTAGCGGGAGTGGTCCCAGATACGCAGTATTTT. Its protein product is CASSSLRLAGVVPDTQYF.

The chain recombines TRBV19 with TRBJ1-5; 7 positions agree with TRBD1. The ends lost 2 bases at V and 5 bases at J; junction bases unmatched: 6. Germline CDR1 LNHDA, CDR2 SQIVND (reference sequence). This CDR3 spans 15 amino acids. CDR3 DNA: TGTGCCAGTAGTATATACAGGGGAGGCCATCAGCCCCAGCATTTT. It specifies CASSIYRGGHQPQHF.

The rearrangement uses TRBV6-5 and TRBJ2-3; 7 bases are a match to TRBD2. CDR3 length: 14 amino acids. J was trimmed by 4 bases and V by 0 bases; bases with no gene match: 1. Germline V gene sequence: CDR1 MNHEY, CDR2 SVGAGI. The CDR3 here is CASSYSREPDTQYF. CDR3 DNA: TGTGCCAGCAGTTACTCGCGGGAGCCAGATACGCAGTATTTT.

This clone occurred a few times. CDR3 DNA: TGTGCCAGCCGGTCTAGAGGGAATAATGAAAAACTGTTTTTT. Translated, it gives CASRSRGNNEKLFF. The V and J genes are TRBV28 and TRBJ1-4; D gene ambiguous. The V end lost 8 bases, the J end lost 4 bases, and 14 bases lay between the germline ends. The CDR3 is 14 amino acids. The germline gives CDR1 MDHEN, CDR2 SYDVKM.

This chain uses TRBV9 with TRBJ2-1; tentative D call: TRBD1 (6 bases). Trimming removed 0 bases at V and 7 bases at J, with 14 bases between. This CDR3 contains 15 residues. Germline V lookup: CDR1 SGDLS, CDR2 YYNGEE. In DNA, the CDR3 is TGTGCCAGCAGCGTAGAAATAACAGGGTGGAATGAGCAGTTCTTC. Translating it yields CASSVEITGWNEQFF.

The rearrangement joins TRBV9 to TRBJ2-7, with D uncertain. V was pared by 3 bases and J by 3 bases, with 7 bases between. The germline V gene encodes CDR1 SGDLS and CDR2 YYNGEE. The CDR3 extends over 12 amino acids. CDR3: CASSDPSYEQYF. CDR3 sequence (DNA): TGTGCCAGCAGCGACCCCAGCTACGAGCAGTACTTC.

J is TRBJ2-7 and V is TRBV28; D might be TRBD2 (6 bases). Germline values: CDR1 MDHEN, CDR2 SYDVKM. V was pared by 3 bases and J by 2 bases, with 17 bases between. The CDR3 has 16 amino acids. The CDR3 DNA is TGTGCCAGCAGTTTCCGAGGGGAGGCAGCAACCTACGAGCAGTACTTC. This gives the protein CASSFRGEAATYEQYF. Variable domain in full (rest from reference TRBV28 and TRBJ2-7): DVKVTQSSRYLVKRTGEKVFLECVQDMDHENMFWYRQDPGLGLRLIYFSYDVKMKEKGDIPEGYSVSREKKERFSLILESASTNQTSMYLCASSFRGEAATYEQYFGPGTRLTVT.

DNA of the CDR3: TGTGCCAGCAGCCCTCAGACAGGGGGATATGAGCAGTTCTTC. Translation: CASSPQTGGYEQFF. This chain joins TRBV7-2 and TRBJ2-1, with TRBD1 matching 9 bases. This CDR3 comprises 14 residues. Trimming cost V 5 bases and J 8 bases; bases outside gene matches: 7. Germline CDR1 reads SGHTA; CDR2 reads FQGNSA.

The J gene is TRBJ2-7, the V gene TRBV28, with 7 positions matching TRBD2. This CDR3 has 12 amino acids. The germline gives CDR1 MDHEN, CDR2 SYDVKM. Trimming at V came to 8 bases and at J to 4 bases, leaving 5 bases not matched to a gene. CDR3 nucleotide sequence: TGTGCCAGCGCCCGGGGGGTTTACGAGCAGTACTTC. Translation gives CASARGVYEQYF.

The chain combines TRBV7-9 with TRBJ1-4; tentative D call: TRBD1 (6 bases). Germline V CDR1 and CDR2: SEHNR, FQNEAQ (reference sequence). V was cut by 4 bases and J by 0 bases, with 12 bases left in between. This CDR3 has 16 amino acids. CDR3 region: CASSSRGGATNEKLFF. Here the CDR3 DNA reads TGTGCCAGCAGCTCAAGGGGGGGGGCAACTAATGAAAAACTGTTTTTT. The full variable domain, rest sourced from reference TRBV7-9 and TRBJ1-4, is DTGVSQNPRHKITKRGQNVTFRCDPISEHNRLYWYRQTLGQGPEFLTYFQNEAQLEKSRLLSDRFSAERPKGSFSTLEIQRTEQGDSAMYLCASSSRGGATNEKLFFGSGTQLSVL.